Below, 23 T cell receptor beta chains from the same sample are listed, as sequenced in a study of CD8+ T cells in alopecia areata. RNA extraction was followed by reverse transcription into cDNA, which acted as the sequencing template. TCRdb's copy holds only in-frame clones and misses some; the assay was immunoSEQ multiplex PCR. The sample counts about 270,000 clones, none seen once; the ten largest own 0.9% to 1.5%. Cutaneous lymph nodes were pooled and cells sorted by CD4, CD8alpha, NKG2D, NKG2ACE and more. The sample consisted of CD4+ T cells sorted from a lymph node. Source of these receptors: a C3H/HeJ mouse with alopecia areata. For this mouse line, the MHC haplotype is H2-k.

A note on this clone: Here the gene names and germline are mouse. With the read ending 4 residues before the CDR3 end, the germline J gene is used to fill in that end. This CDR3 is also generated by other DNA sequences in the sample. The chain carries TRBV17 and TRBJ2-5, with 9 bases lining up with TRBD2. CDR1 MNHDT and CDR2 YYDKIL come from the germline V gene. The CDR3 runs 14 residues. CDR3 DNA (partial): TGTGCTAGCAGTAGATGGGGGGGCGAAGAC. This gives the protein CASSRWGGED. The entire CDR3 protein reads CASSRWGGEDTQYF.

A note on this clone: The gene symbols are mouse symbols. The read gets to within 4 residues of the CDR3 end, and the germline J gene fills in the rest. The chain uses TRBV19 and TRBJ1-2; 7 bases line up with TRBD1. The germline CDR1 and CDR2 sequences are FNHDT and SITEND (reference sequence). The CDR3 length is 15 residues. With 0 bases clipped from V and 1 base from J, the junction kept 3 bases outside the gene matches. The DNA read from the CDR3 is TGTGCCAGCAGTATAGGACAGGGAGAAAACTCC. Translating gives CASSIGQGENS. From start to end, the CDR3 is CASSIGQGENSDYTF.

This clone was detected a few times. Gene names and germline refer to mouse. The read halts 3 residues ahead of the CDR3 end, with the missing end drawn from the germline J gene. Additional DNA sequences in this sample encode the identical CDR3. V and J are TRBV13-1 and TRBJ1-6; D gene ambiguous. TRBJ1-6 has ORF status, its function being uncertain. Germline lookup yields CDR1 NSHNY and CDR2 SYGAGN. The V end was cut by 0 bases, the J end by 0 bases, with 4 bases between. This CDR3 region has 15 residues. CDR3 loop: CASSDDSSYNSPLYF. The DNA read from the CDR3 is TGTGCCAGCAGTGATGATAGTTCCTATAATTCGCCC.

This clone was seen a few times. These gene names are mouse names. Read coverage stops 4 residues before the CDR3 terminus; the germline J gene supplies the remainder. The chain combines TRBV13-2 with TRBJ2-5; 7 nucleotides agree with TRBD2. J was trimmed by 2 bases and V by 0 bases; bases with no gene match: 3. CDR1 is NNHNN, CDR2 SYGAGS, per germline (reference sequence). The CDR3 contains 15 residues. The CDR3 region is CASGDATGVQDTQYF. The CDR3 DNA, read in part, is TGTGCCAGCGGTGATGCAACTGGGGTCCAAGAC.

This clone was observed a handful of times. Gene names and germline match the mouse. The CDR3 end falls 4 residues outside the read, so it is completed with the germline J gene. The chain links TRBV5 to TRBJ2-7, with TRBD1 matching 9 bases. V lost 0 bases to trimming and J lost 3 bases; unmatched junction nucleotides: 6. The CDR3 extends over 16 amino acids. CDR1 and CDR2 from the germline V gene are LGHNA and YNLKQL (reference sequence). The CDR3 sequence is CASSQDPGTGYYEQYF. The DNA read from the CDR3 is TGTGCCAGCAGCCAAGATCCCGGGACAGGGTACTAT.

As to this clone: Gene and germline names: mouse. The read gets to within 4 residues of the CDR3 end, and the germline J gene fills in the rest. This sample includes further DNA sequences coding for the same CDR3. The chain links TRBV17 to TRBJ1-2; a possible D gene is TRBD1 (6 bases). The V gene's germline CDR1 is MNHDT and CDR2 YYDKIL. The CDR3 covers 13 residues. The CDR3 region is CASSSRGGSDYTF. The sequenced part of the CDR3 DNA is TGTGCTAGCAGTAGTAGGGGGGGGAGC.

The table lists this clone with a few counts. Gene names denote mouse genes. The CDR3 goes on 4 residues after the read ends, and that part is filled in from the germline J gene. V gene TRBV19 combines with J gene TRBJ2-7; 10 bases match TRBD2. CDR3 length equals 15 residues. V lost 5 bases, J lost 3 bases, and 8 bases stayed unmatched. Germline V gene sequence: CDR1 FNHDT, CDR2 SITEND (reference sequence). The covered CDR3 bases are TGTGCCAGCAGCCCACCGGGACTGGGGAACTAT. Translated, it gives CASSPPGLGNY. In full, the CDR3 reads CASSPPGLGNYEQYF.

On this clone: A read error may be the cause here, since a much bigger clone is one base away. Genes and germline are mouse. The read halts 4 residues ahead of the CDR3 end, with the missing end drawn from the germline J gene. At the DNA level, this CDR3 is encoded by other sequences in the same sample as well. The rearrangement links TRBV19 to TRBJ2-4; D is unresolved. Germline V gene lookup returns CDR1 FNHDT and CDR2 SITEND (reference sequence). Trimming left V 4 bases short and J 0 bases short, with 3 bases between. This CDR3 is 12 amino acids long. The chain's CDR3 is CASSSSQNTLYF. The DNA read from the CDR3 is TGTGCCAGCAGTTCTAGTCAAAAC.

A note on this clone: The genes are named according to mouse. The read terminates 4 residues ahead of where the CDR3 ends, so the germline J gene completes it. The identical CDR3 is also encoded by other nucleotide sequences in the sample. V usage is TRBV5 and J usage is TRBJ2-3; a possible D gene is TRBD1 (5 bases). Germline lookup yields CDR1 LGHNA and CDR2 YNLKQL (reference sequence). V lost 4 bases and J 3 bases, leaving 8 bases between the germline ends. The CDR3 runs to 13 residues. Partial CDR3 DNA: TGTGCCAGCAGCCCCAACAGGGCAGAA. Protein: CASSPNRAE. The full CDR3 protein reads CASSPNRAETLYF.

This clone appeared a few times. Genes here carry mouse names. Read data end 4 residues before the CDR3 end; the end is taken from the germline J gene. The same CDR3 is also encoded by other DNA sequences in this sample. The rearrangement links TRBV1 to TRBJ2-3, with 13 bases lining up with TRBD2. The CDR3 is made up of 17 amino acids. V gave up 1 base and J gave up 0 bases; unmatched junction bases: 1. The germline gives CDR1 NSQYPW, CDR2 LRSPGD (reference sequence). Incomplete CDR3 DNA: TGCACCTGCAGTGCAGGGACTGGGGGGGCTAGTGCAGAA. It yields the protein CTCSAGTGGASAE. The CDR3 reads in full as CTCSAGTGGASAETLYF.

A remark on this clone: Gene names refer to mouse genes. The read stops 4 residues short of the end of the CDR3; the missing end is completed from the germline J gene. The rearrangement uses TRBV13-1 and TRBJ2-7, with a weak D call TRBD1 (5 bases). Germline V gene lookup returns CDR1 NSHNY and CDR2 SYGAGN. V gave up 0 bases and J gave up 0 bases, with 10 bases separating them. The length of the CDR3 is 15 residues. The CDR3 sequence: CASSDAPRDSYEQYF. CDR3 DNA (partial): TGTGCCAGCAGTGATGCACCCAGGGACTCCTAT.

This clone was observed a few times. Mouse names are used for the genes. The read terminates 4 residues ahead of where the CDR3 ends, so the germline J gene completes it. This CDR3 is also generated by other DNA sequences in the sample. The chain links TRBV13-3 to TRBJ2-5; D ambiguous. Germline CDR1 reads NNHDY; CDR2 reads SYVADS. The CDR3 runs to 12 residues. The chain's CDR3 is CASSESGDTQYF. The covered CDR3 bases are TGTGCCAGCAGTGAGAGTGGGGAC.

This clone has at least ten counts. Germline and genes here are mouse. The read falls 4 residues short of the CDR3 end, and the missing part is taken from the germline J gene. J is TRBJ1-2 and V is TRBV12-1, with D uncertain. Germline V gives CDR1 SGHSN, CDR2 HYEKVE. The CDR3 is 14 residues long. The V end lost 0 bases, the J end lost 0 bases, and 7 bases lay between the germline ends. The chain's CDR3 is CASSLVAANSDYTF. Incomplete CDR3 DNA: TGTGCCAGCTCTCTCGTTGCTGCAAACTCC.

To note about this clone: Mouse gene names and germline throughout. The chain's CDR3 is CASSTGVGTGQLYF. The CDR3 DNA, read in part, is TGTGCCAGCAGTACAGGGGTGGGCACCGGG. This rearrangement joins TRBV19 to TRBJ2-2, with D possibly being TRBD1 (6 bases). The read gets to within 4 residues of the CDR3 end, and the germline J gene fills in the rest. This CDR3 contains 14 residues. Germline lookup yields CDR1 FNHDT and CDR2 SITEND (reference sequence). V lost 3 bases, J lost 4 bases, and 10 bases lay in between.

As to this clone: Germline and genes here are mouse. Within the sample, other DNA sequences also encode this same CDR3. This CDR3 is CTCSAVQTNSDYTF. CDR3 DNA, as far as it was read: TGCACCTGCAGTGCAGTCCAGACAAACTCC. The rearrangement links TRBV1 to TRBJ1-2; D gene ambiguous. The read comes to an end 4 residues before the CDR3 does, leaving the germline J gene to fill in the end. The CDR3 consists of 14 residues. The germline CDR1 and CDR2 sequences are NSQYPW and LRSPGD (reference sequence). The V end was cut by 1 base, the J end by 0 bases, with 6 bases between.

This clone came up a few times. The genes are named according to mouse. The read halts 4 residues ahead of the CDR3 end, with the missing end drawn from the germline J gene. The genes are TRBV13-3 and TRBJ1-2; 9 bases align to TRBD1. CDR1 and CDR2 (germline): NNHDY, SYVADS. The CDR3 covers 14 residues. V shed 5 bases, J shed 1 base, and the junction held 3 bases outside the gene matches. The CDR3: CASRQGAGNSDYTF. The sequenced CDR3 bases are TGTGCCAGCAGACAGGGGGCAGGAAACTCC.

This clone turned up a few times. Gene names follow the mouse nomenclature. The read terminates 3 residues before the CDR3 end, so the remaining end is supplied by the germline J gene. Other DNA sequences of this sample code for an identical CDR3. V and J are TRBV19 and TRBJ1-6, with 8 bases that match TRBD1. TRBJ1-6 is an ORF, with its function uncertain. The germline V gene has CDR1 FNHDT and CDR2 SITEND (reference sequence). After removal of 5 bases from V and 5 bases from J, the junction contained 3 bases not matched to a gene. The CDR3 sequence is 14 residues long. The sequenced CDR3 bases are TGTGCCAGCAGACGGGACAGGAATAATTCGCCC. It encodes CASRRDRNNSP. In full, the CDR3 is CASRRDRNNSPLYF.

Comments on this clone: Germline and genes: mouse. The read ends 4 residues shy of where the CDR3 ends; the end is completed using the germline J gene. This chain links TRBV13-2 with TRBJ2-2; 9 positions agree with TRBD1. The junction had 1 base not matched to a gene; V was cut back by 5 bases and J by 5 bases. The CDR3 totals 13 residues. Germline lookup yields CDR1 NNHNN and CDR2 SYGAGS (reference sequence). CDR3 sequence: CASGGTGTGQLYF. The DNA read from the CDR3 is TGTGCCAGCGGGGGGACAGGGACCGGG.

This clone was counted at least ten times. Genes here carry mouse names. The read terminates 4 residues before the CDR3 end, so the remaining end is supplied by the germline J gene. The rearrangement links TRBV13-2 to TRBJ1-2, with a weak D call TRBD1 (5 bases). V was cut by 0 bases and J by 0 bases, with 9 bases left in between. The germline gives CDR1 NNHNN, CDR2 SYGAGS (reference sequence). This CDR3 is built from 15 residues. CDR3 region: CASGDASTANSDYTF. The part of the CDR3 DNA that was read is TGTGCCAGCGGTGATGCCTCGACAGCAAACTCC.

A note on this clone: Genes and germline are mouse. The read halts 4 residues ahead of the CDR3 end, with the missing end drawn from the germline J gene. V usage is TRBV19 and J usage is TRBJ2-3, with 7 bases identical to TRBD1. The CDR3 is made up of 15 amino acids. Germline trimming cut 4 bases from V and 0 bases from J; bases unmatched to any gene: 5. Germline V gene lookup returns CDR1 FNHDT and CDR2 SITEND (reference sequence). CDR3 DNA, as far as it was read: TGTGCCAGCAGTTTCAGGGGGATTAGTGCAGAA. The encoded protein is CASSFRGISAE. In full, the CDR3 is CASSFRGISAETLYF.

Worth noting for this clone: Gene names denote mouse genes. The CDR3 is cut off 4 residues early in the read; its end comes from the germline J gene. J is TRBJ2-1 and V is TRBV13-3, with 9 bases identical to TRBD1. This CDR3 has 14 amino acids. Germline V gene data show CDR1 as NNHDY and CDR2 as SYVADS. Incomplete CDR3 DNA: TGTGCCAGCAATCCACAGGGGGCGGGAGCT. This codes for CASNPQGAGA. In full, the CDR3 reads CASNPQGAGAEQFF.

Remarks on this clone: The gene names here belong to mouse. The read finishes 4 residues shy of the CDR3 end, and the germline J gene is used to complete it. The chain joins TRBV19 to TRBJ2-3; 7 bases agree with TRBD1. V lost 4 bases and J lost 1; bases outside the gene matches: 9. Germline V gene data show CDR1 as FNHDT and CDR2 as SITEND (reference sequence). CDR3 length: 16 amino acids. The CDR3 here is CASSLVHRGGAETLYF. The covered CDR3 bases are TGTGCCAGCAGTTTAGTCCACAGGGGAGGTGCAGAA.

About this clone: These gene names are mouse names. The CDR3 loop is CASSIPGGRGTGQLYF. CDR3 DNA, as far as it was read: TGTGCCAGCAGTATACCGGGGGGGCGCGGCACCGGG. The rearrangement joins TRBV19 to TRBJ2-2; 8 bases are a match to TRBD2. The CDR3 end falls 4 residues outside the read, so it is completed with the germline J gene. V was pared by 1 base and J by 4 bases, with 6 bases of the junction left unmatched. This CDR3 comprises 16 residues. Per germline, CDR1 FNHDT and CDR2 SITEND (reference sequence).